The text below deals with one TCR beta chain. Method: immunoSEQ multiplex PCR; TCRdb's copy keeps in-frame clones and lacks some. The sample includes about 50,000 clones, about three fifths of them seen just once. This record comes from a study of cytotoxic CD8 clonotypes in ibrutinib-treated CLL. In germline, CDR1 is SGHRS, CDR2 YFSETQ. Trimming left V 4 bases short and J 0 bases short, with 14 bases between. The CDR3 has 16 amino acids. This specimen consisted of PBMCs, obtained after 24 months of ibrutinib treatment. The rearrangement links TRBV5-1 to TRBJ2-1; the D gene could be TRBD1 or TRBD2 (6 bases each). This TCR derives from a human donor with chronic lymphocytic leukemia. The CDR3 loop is CASSGGTTPSYNEQFF. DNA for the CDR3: TGCGCCAGCAGCGGGGGGACAACGCCCTCCTACAATGAGCAGTTCTTC.